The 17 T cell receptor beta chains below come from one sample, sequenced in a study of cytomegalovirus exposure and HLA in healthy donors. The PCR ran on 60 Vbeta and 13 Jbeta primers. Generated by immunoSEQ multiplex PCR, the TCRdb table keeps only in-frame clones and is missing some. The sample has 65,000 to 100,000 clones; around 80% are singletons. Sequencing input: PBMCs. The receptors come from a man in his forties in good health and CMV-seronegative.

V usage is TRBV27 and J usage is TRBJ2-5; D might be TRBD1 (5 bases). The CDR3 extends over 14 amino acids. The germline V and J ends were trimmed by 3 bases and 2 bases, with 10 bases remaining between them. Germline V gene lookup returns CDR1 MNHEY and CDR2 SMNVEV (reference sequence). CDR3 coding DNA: TGTGCCAGCAGTTTCCAGGGAAGGCAAGAGACCCAGTACTTC. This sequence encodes CASSFQGRQETQYF.

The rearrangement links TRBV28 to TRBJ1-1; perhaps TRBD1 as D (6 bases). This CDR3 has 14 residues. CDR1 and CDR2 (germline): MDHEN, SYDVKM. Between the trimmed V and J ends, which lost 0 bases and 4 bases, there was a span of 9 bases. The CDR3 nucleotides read TGTGCCAGCAGTTTATGGGGGGCGCCCACTGAAGCTTTCTTT. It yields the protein CASSLWGAPTEAFF.

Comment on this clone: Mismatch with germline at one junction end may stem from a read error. The CDR3 coding sequence is TGTGCCAGCAGTCTTTGGGTTGTGGGCAACTTC. Translation gives CASSLWVVGNF. The chain carries TRBV27 and TRBJ2-7; no reliable D call. The germline CDR1 and CDR2 sequences are MNHEY and SMNVEV (reference sequence). CDR3 length equals 11 residues.

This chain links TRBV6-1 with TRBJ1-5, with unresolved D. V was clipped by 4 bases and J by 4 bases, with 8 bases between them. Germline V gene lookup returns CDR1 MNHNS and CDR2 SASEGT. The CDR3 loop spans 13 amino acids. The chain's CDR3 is CASSGATNQPQHF. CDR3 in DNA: TGTGCCAGCAGTGGGGCCACTAATCAGCCCCAGCATTTT.

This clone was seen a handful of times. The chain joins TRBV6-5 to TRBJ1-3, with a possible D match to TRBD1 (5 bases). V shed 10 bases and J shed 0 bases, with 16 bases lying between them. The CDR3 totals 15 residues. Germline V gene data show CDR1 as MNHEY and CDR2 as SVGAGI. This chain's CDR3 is CATRLTGDSGNTIYF. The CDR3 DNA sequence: TGTGCCACCCGCCTTACAGGAGACTCTGGAAACACCATATATTTT.

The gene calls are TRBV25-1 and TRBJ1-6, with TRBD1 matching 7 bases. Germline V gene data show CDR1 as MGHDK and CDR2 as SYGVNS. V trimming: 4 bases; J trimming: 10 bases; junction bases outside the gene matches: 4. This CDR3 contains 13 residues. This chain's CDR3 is CASSAYRGSPLHF. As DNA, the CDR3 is TGTGCCAGCAGTGCATACAGGGGATCACCCCTCCACTTT.

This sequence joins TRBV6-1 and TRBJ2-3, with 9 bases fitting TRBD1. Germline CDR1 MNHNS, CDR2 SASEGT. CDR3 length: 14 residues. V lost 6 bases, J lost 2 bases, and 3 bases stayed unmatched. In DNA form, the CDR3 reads TGTGCCAGCAGGAGGACAGGGGACACAGATACGCAGTATTTT. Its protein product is CASRRTGDTDTQYF.

For the CDR3, the DNA is TGTGCCAGCAGTATAGACAGGGTCGATCAGCCCCAGCATTTT. Translated: CASSIDRVDQPQHF. The chain joins TRBV6-6 to TRBJ1-5; TRBD1 matches at 7 bases. The CDR3 spans 14 residues. V trimming: 5 bases; J trimming: 5 bases; junction bases outside the gene matches: 6. The V gene's germline CDR1 is MNHNY and CDR2 SVGAGI (reference sequence).

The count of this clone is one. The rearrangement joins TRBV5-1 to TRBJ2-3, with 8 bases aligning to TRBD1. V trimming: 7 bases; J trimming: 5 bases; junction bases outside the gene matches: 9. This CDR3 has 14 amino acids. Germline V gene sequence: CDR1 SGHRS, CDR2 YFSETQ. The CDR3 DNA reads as TGCGCCAGCGACTCAGGGGGCGCAGGAGATACGCAGTATTTT. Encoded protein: CASDSGGAGDTQYF.

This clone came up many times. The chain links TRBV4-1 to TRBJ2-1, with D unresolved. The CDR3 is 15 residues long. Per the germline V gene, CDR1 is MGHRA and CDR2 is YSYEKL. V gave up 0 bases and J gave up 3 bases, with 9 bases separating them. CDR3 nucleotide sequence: TGCGCCAGCAGCCAAGATAGTCCCCTCTACAATGAGCAGTTCTTC. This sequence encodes CASSQDSPLYNEQFF.

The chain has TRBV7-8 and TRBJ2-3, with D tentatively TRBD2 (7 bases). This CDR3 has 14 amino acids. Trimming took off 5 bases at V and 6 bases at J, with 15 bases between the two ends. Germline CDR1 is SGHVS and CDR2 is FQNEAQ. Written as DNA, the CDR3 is TGTGCCAGCAGCGCGGCCCGGGGGGCTGATACGCAGTATTTT. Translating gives CASSAARGADTQYF.

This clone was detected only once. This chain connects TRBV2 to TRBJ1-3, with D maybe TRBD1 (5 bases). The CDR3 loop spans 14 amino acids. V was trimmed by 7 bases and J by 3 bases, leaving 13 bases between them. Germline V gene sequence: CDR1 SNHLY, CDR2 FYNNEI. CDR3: CASKGQGGGNTIYF. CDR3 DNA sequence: TGTGCCAGCAAGGGTCAGGGCGGTGGAAACACCATATATTTT.

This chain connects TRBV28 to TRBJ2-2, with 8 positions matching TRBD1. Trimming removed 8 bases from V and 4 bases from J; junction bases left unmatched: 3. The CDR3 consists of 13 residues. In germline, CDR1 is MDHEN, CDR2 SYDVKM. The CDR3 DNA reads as TGTGCCAGCGGGACAGGTGGCACCGGGGAGCTGTTTTTT. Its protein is CASGTGGTGELFF.

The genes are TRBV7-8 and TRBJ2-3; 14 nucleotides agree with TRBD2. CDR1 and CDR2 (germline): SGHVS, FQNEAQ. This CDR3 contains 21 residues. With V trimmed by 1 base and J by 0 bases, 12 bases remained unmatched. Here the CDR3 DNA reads TGTGCCAGCAGCTTAGGGACCCCAGGTCGACTAGCGGGGGGGAGCACAGATACGCAGTATTTT. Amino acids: CASSLGTPGRLAGGSTDTQYF.

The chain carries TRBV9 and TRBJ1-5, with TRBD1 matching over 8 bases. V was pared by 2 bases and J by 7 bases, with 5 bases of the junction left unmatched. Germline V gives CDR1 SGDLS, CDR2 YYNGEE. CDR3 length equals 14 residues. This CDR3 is CASSVSGGEQPQHF. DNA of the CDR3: TGTGCCAGCAGCGTTTCAGGGGGCGAACAGCCCCAGCATTTT.

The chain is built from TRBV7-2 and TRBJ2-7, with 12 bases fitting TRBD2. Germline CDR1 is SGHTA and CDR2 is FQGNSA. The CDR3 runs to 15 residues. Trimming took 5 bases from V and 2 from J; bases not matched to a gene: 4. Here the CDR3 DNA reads TGTGCCAGCAGCCGGACTAGCGGGGCCCCCTACGAGCAGTACTTC. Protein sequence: CASSRTSGAPYEQYF.

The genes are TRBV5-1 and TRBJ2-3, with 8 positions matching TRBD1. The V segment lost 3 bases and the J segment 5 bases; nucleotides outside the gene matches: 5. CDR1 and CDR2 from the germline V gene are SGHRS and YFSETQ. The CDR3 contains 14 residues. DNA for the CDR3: TGCGCCAGCAGCTGGACAGGGTCAGAAGATACGCAGTATTTT. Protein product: CASSWTGSEDTQYF.